The following is a TCR beta chain sequence with its context. What it binds is not known. The CDR3 is 14 residues long. Trimming left V 6 bases short and J 5 bases short, with 16 bases between. CDR1 and CDR2 from the germline V gene are LNHDA and SQIVND (reference sequence). Assay used: immunoSEQ multiplex PCR; TCRdb lists only in-frame clones, some missing. This sample has 150,000 to 200,000 clones, with 90% found just once. The data were obtained in a study of T cell responses to AZD1222 COVID-19 vaccine. About the study: Pooled in the analysis were second doses at about 4 or about 12 weeks.

Study-wide results and limits: Dominant CD4 TCR responses targeted spike regions 160-218 and 743-854. Donors were chiefly white British, with a greater number of females, and clonal diversity was perhaps underestimated. Baseline serology detected seropositivity in only 5 to 7 AZD1222 recipients.

This specimen was peripheral blood, taken on day 0 of AZD1222 vaccination. The TCR originated in an adult in good health. The chain has TRBV19 and TRBJ1-2; D is uncertain. CDR3 residues: CASSLRQGPYGYTF. The CDR3 DNA sequence: TGTGCCAGTAGCCTCCGGCAAGGGCCTTATGGCTACACCTTC.